One sample yielded the 31 T cell receptor beta chains listed below, sequenced in a study of T cell responses to AZD1222 COVID-19 vaccine. Using immunoSEQ multiplex PCR, the repertoire was profiled, and TCRdb retains in-frame clones only, with some absent. This sample has fewer than 200,000 clones, with roughly 92% found just once. The sample was peripheral blood, taken on day 0 of AZD1222 vaccination. These TCRs come from an adult in good health.

The CDR3 nucleotides are TGTGCCAGCAGCGGGCTTAGAGGGGAGCTGTTTTTT. Amino acids: CASSGLRGELFF. The rearrangement links TRBV25-1 to TRBJ2-2, with no clear D. The CDR3 covers 12 residues. Deletions cut 6 bases from V and 8 bases from J, with 10 bases between. The germline V gene has CDR1 MGHDK and CDR2 SYGVNS.

The chain couples TRBV19 to TRBJ2-5; 10 positions match TRBD2. Germline CDR1 LNHDA, CDR2 SQIVND (reference sequence). This CDR3 is 16 amino acids long. J lost 1 base, V lost 3 bases, and 5 bases had no gene match. CDR3 loop: CASSMGTSEGQETQYF. In DNA, the CDR3 is TGTGCCAGTAGTATGGGGACTAGCGAGGGCCAAGAGACCCAGTACTTC.

The V gene is TRBV5-5, the J gene TRBJ2-7, with 10 bases lining up with TRBD1. Germline CDR1 reads SGHKS; CDR2 reads YYEKEE (reference sequence). V shed 3 bases and J 2 bases; nucleotides not matched to a gene: 2. The CDR3 is made up of 14 amino acids. The DNA of the CDR3 is TGTGCCAGCAGCTGGGACAGGGGCGCCTACGAGCAGTACTTC. Amino acid sequence: CASSWDRGAYEQYF.

Here the CDR3 reads CASSLEPQRGKETQYF. For the CDR3, the DNA is TGTGCCAGCAGCTTGGAACCCCAACGAGGAAAAGAGACCCAGTACTTC. V is TRBV5-4 and J is TRBJ2-5; D not resolved. CDR3 length equals 16 residues. The ends were cut back, 0 bases at V and 3 bases at J, with 15 bases in the middle. Germline CDR1 reads SGHNT; CDR2 reads YYREEE (reference sequence).

The chain has TRBV6-1 and TRBJ1-6, with D perhaps TRBD1 (6 bases). Trimming left V 4 bases short and J 7 bases short, with 20 bases between. From germline, CDR1 is MNHNS and CDR2 SASEGT. The CDR3 totals 17 residues. CDR3 coding DNA: TGTGCCAGCAGTGCACTAGCGAACAGGGCCCCGAATTCACCCCTCCACTTT. Its protein is CASSALANRAPNSPLHF.

As regards this clone: The junction does not match germline at one end; this may be a read error. This sequence joins TRBV7-7 and TRBJ2-2; possibly TRBD2 for D (6 bases). This CDR3 is built from 16 residues. Germline V gene sequence: CDR1 SSHAT, CDR2 FNYEAQ (reference sequence). For the CDR3, the DNA is TGTGCTAGCAGCTTAGGGGTCGCTAGCGATGGCGGGGAGCTGTTTTTT. This encodes CASSLGVASDGGELFF.

This chain connects TRBV4-2 to TRBJ1-2, with D perhaps matching TRBD1 (5 bases). Germline V gene data show CDR1 as LGHNA and CDR2 as YNFKEQ. Between the trimmed V and J ends, which lost 1 base and 4 bases, there was a span of 10 bases. This CDR3 is 14 amino acids long. CDR3 loop: CASSQVQGSYGYTF. CDR3 nucleotides: TGTGCCAGCAGCCAAGTTCAGGGTTCCTATGGCTACACCTTC.

This rearrangement joins TRBV4-3 to TRBJ2-1, with 9 bases that match TRBD2. CDR1 is LGHNA and CDR2 is YSLEER in the germline V gene. This CDR3 has 14 amino acids. Trimming cost V 4 bases and J 5 bases; bases outside gene matches: 3. CDR3 nucleotide sequence: TGCGCCAGCAGCCTGCGGGGGGGCGACAATGAGCAGTTCTTC. The encoded protein is CASSLRGGDNEQFF.

The CDR3 sequence: CASSHNSGNSPLHF. In nucleotides, the CDR3 is TGTGCCAGCAGCCATAACAGTGGAAATTCACCCCTCCACTTT. The V and J genes are TRBV7-2 and TRBJ1-6; unclear D gene. The V end lost 5 bases, the J end lost 7 bases, and 12 bases lay between the germline ends. Germline V gives CDR1 SGHTA, CDR2 FQGNSA. The CDR3 consists of 14 residues.

The chain carries TRBV7-2 and TRBJ2-2, with a possible D match to TRBD1 (6 bases). Trimming removed 5 bases from V and 1 base from J, with 14 bases in between. This CDR3 comprises 16 residues. The germline V gene encodes CDR1 SGHTA and CDR2 FQGNSA. The CDR3 is CASSPGVAGNTGELFF. Written as DNA, the CDR3 is TGTGCCAGCAGCCCAGGGGTTGCCGGGAACACCGGGGAGCTGTTTTTT.

The chain links TRBV27 to TRBJ2-1, with 8 bases matching TRBD2. Trimming removed 3 bases from V and 7 bases from J; junction bases left unmatched: 8. The CDR3 consists of 15 residues. CDR1 and CDR2 (germline): MNHEY, SMNVEV (reference sequence). In nucleotides, the CDR3 is TGTGCCAGCAGTTTCGCCGGGGGGGCTGGGAATGAGCAGTTCTTC. Amino acid sequence: CASSFAGGAGNEQFF.

The chain couples TRBV7-9 to TRBJ1-5, with D tentatively TRBD1 (6 bases). The CDR3 runs to 14 residues. Germline V CDR1 and CDR2: SEHNR, FQNEAQ (reference sequence). V lost 5 bases to trimming and J lost 7 bases, with 15 bases between them. The CDR3 coding sequence is TGTGCCAGCAGCGTCGCAGGGGCGAGACAGCCCCAGCATTTT. It is translated as CASSVAGARQPQHF.

As regards this clone: The junction differs from germline at one of its ends, possibly a read error. V gene TRBV5-8 combines with J gene TRBJ1-3; TRBD1 aligns across 9 bases. CDR1 SGHTS and CDR2 YDEGEE come from the germline V gene. This CDR3 comprises 15 residues. The CDR3 region is CASSQQGAWGKTIYF. DNA for the CDR3: TGTGCCAGCAGCCAACAGGGGGCTTGGGGAAAAACCATATATTTT.

V and J are TRBV6-6 and TRBJ2-2; the match to TRBD1 covers 10 bases. Germline assignment: CDR1 MNHNY and CDR2 SVGAGI (reference sequence). J gave up 2 bases and V 6 bases, and 9 bases lay outside the gene matches. The CDR3 runs to 17 residues. Here the CDR3 DNA reads TGTGCCAGCAGACGAATAGACAGGGGGCGTAACACCGGGGAGCTGTTTTTT. This codes for CASRRIDRGRNTGELFF.

The chain joins TRBV7-6 to TRBJ2-5; D possibly matches TRBD1 or TRBD2 (6 bases each). This CDR3 is built from 15 residues. Per the germline V gene, CDR1 is SGHVS and CDR2 is FNYEAQ. Trimming stripped 5 bases from V and 2 bases from J, with 15 bases between. The CDR3 DNA sequence: TGTGCCAGCAGCCCCAACTGGGGGGCTCAAGAGACCCAGTACTTC. Translation: CASSPNWGAQETQYF.

The chain has TRBV5-6 and TRBJ1-2; 10 nucleotides align to TRBD1. The CDR3 totals 15 residues. Germline values: CDR1 SGHDT, CDR2 YYEEEE. V trimming: 1 base; J trimming: 6 bases; junction bases outside the gene matches: 6. CDR3 amino acids: CASSLLGQGSDGYTF. The CDR3 nucleotides are TGTGCCAGCAGCTTGCTGGGACAGGGGTCTGATGGCTACACCTTC.

The rearrangement uses TRBV6-1 and TRBJ1-1, with a tentative D call TRBD1 (5 bases). Between the trimmed V and J ends, which lost 0 bases and 7 bases, there was a span of 12 bases. Germline CDR1 MNHNS, CDR2 SASEGT. The CDR3 sequence is 14 residues long. The CDR3 sequence: CASSEAVPGGEAFF. CDR3 nucleotide sequence: TGTGCCAGCAGTGAAGCGGTACCTGGGGGTGAAGCTTTCTTT.

This sequence joins TRBV5-1 and TRBJ1-1, with D possibly TRBD1 on 6 matching bases. Germline CDR1 and CDR2: SGHRS and YFSETQ. The V gene lost 9 bases and the J gene lost 4 bases, with 19 bases spanning the gap. The CDR3 has 14 residues. The CDR3 reads CATKAGGGPTEAFF. The CDR3 DNA follows: TGCGCCACCAAAGCCGGGGGGGGCCCCACTGAAGCTTTCTTT.

V and J are TRBV27 and TRBJ1-6, with unresolved D. The CDR3 totals 14 residues. In germline, CDR1 is MNHEY, CDR2 SMNVEV (reference sequence). Trimming stripped 7 bases from V and 10 bases from J, with 17 bases between. The CDR3 DNA is TGTGCCAGCAAGTTGGAGGGATCGCGATCACCCCTCCACTTT. Its protein product is CASKLEGSRSPLHF.

The chain's CDR3 is CASSRDRDSGANVLTF. CDR3 DNA sequence: TGTGCCAGCAGCAGAGATCGGGACTCTGGGGCCAACGTCCTGACTTTC. V is TRBV21-1 and J is TRBJ2-6; the table's D gene call, TRBD2, was not cross checked with the DNA. TRBV21-1 is assigned pseudogene status. The length of the CDR3 is 16 residues.

V is TRBV9 and J is TRBJ1-4; D is unresolved. V lost 3 bases to trimming and J lost 0 bases, with 6 bases between them. Germline V gene sequence: CDR1 SGDLS, CDR2 YYNGEE. This CDR3 is built from 14 residues. CDR3 nucleotides: TGTGCCAGCAGCGGGGGAACAACTAATGAAAAACTGTTTTTT. Amino acid sequence: CASSGGTTNEKLFF.

The chain has TRBV4-1 and TRBJ1-5, with TRBD1 matching 11 bases. CDR3 size: 15 residues. The V segment lost 8 bases and the J segment 2 bases; nucleotides outside the gene matches: 5. Germline lookup yields CDR1 MGHRA and CDR2 YSYEKL. The CDR3 reads CASQRDRGGNQPQHF. In DNA form, the CDR3 reads TGCGCCAGCCAACGGGACAGGGGGGGCAATCAGCCCCAGCATTTT.

The chain is built from TRBV13 and TRBJ2-2, with TRBD2 identical over 7 bases. V lost 4 bases to trimming and J lost 3 bases; unmatched junction nucleotides: 8. CDR3 size: 16 residues. Germline V gives CDR1 PRHDT, CDR2 FYEKMQ (reference sequence). CDR3 coding DNA: TGTGCCAGCAGCTGGGGACCTGGGAGGGACACCGGGGAGCTGTTTTTT. Protein: CASSWGPGRDTGELFF.

This sequence joins TRBV5-1 and TRBJ1-6; 9 positions match TRBD1. V shed 0 bases, J shed 4 bases, and the junction held 2 bases outside the gene matches. The CDR3 runs to 16 residues. In germline, CDR1 is SGHRS, CDR2 YFSETQ. CDR3 in amino acids: CASSLGTGAYNSPLHF. The CDR3 DNA follows: TGCGCCAGCAGCTTGGGGACAGGGGCGTATAATTCACCCCTCCACTTT.

The V and J genes are TRBV11-2 and TRBJ2-2; D is undetermined. Germline CDR1 is SGHAT and CDR2 is FQNNGV. V was clipped by 1 base and J by 3 bases, with 6 bases between them. CDR3 size: 14 residues. The CDR3 loop reads CASSLAEYTGELFF. DNA for the CDR3: TGTGCCAGCAGCTTAGCGGAGTACACCGGGGAGCTGTTTTTT.

The chain links TRBV4-3 to TRBJ1-2; 8 bases agree with TRBD1. From germline, CDR1 is LGHNA and CDR2 YSLEER. This CDR3 has 14 residues. Germline trimming cut 8 bases from V and 2 bases from J; bases unmatched to any gene: 7. The CDR3 is CASRNRGSNYGYTF. Written as DNA, the CDR3 is TGCGCCAGCCGCAACAGGGGGTCCAACTATGGCTACACCTTC.

The chain links TRBV7-8 to TRBJ1-2; 7 bases map to TRBD1. Germline lookup yields CDR1 SGHVS and CDR2 FQNEAQ. Trimming took 5 bases from V and 4 from J; bases not matched to a gene: 7. The length of the CDR3 is 14 residues. CDR3 loop: CASSAMGQFYGYTF. For the CDR3, the DNA is TGTGCCAGCAGCGCTATGGGACAGTTCTATGGCTACACCTTC. Looking up the rest from reference TRBV7-8 and TRBJ1-2 gives the full variable domain: GAGVSQSPRYKVAKRGQDVALRCDPISGHVSLFWYQQALGQGPEFLTYFQNEAQLDKSGLPSDRFFAERPEGSVSTLKIQRTQQEDSAVYLCASSAMGQFYGYTFGSGTRLTVV.

The chain recombines TRBV9 with TRBJ2-1; 8 nucleotides line up with TRBD1. From germline, CDR1 is SGDLS and CDR2 YYNGEE. The ends lost 3 bases at V and 8 bases at J; junction bases unmatched: 13. The CDR3 covers 16 residues. The CDR3 DNA sequence: TGTGCCAGCAGCGGCCCGTGGACAGGGAGTAAGGATGAGCAGTTCTTC. Translated: CASSGPWTGSKDEQFF.

J is TRBJ1-2 and V is TRBV12-2. TRBV12-2 is marked as a pseudogene. The CDR3 covers 11 residues. CDR3 in DNA: TGTGCAAGTCGCTTCTTGAATGGCTACACCTTC. Its translation: CASRFLNGYTF.

V usage is TRBV18 and J usage is TRBJ2-7; 8 positions agree with TRBD1. This CDR3 has 14 amino acids. Looked up from germline, CDR1 is KGHSH and CDR2 is LQKENI. After removal of 5 bases from V and 6 bases from J, the junction contained 9 bases not matched to a gene. The CDR3 here is CASSISQGASEQYF. In nucleotides, the CDR3 is TGTGCCAGCTCAATATCGCAGGGGGCATCCGAGCAGTACTTC. The variable domain in full, with the rest retrieved from reference TRBV18 and TRBJ2-7, is NAGVMQNPRHLVRRRGQEARLRCSPMKGHSHVYWYRQLPEEGLKFMVYLQKENIIDESGMPKERFSAEFPKEGPSILRIQQVVRGDSAAYFCASSISQGASEQYFGPGTRLTVT.

The gene calls are TRBV27 and TRBJ1-6; no firm D call. Germline-derived CDR1 and CDR2 are MNHEY and SMNVEV (reference sequence). This CDR3 is 13 amino acids long. Trimming left V 3 bases short and J 10 bases short, with 10 bases between. The CDR3 region is CASSLKGWSPLHF. The CDR3 coding sequence is TGTGCCAGCAGTTTGAAGGGATGGTCACCCCTCCACTTT.